Following are 30 T cell receptor beta chains from one sample sequenced in a study of T cells after yellow fever vaccination. MiXCR was run by TCRdb on the 5' RACE reads, yielding one entry per CDR3 protein. The data hold about 340,000 distinct CDR3 sequences, with about 12% observed a single time. The input for sequencing was CD4+ T cells sorted from PBMCs, taken 15 days after the yellow fever booster vaccination. These receptors all come from a man between 18 and 35 years old who received the YFV17D yellow fever vaccine.

This clonotype came up a few times. The chain employs TRBV12-3 or TRBV12-4 and TRBJ2-1, with 8 bases lining up with TRBD1. The CDR3 is made up of 15 amino acids. V shed 4 bases and J 12 bases; nucleotides not matched to a gene: 14. The CDR3 nucleotides are TGTGCCAGCAGTTCCGTCCCGGGACAGGTGCCCGGGCAGTTCTTC. This encodes CASSSVPGQVPGQFF.

The chain's CDR3 is CASSLGGGSHSPLHF. The CDR3 nucleotides are TGTGCCAGCAGCTTAGGCGGGGGCTCTCACTCACCCCTCCACTTT. The rearrangement uses TRBV7-9 and TRBJ1-6; possibly TRBD1 for D (6 bases). Looked up from germline, CDR1 is SEHNR and CDR2 is FQNEAQ (reference sequence). V was shortened by 1 base and J by 10 bases, with 14 bases between the two germline ends. The CDR3 covers 15 residues. Full variable domain (remainder filled in from reference TRBV7-9 and TRBJ1-6): DTGVSQNPRHKITKRGQNVTFRCDPISEHNRLYWYRQTLGQGPEFLTYFQNEAQLEKSRLLSDRFSAERPKGSFSTLEIQRTEQGDSAMYLCASSLGGGSHSPLHFGNGTRLTVT.

This clonotype appeared many times. The genes are TRBV4-3 and TRBJ2-3, with D perhaps given as TRBD1 or TRBD2 (7 bases each). Germline V gene lookup returns CDR1 LGHNA and CDR2 YSLEER. Between the trimmed V and J ends, which lost 5 bases and 2 bases, there was a span of 14 bases. The CDR3 runs to 15 residues. The CDR3, as DNA: TGCGCCAGCAGCTATCAGGGGGGGGACACAGATACGCAGTATTTT. This translates into CASSYQGGDTDTQYF.

This clonotype has a handful of counts. The chain joins TRBV12-3 or TRBV12-4 to TRBJ1-6; D gene uncertain. The ends were cut back, 6 bases at V and 11 bases at J, with 11 bases in the middle. This CDR3 is built from 12 residues. The CDR3 sequence is CASRSDLTPLHF. The DNA for the CDR3 is TGTGCCAGCAGATCGGACCTGACACCCCTCCACTTT.

This clonotype was seen a handful of times. The chain links TRBV7-3 to TRBJ2-1; D might be TRBD1 or TRBD2, each matching 6 bases. The CDR3 is 13 amino acids. V lost 5 bases and J lost 5, with 10 bases in between. CDR1 and CDR2 from the germline V gene are SGHTA and FQGTGA. CDR3 loop: CASSQEGDNEQFF. The DNA of the CDR3 is TGTGCCAGCAGCCAGGAGGGGGACAATGAGCAGTTCTTC.

The CDR3 loop reads CASSRDIHEQYF. The CDR3 coding sequence is TGTGCCAGTAGCCGGGACATCCACGAGCAGTACTTC. The gene calls are TRBV19 and TRBJ2-7, with D possibly being TRBD1 (6 bases). The V end lost 6 bases, the J end lost 5 bases, and 11 bases lay between the germline ends. The CDR3 is 12 amino acids. The V gene's germline CDR1 is LNHDA and CDR2 SQIVND (reference sequence).

This clonotype was counted only a few times. The chain uses TRBV15 and TRBJ1-4, with D unclear. From germline, CDR1 is LNHNV and CDR2 YYDKDF (reference sequence). Trimming took off 3 bases at V and 7 bases at J, with 12 bases between the two ends. The CDR3 has 14 amino acids. In nucleotides, the CDR3 is TGTGCCACCAGCAGTAAGGGAAGAGGTGAAAAACTGTTTTTT. This codes for CATSSKGRGEKLFF.

The rearrangement uses TRBV7-9 and TRBJ1-3; D is ambiguous. CDR3 length equals 15 residues. Germline loops: CDR1 SEHNR, CDR2 FQNEAQ (reference sequence). Trimming pared 4 bases from V and 2 bases from J, leaving 12 bases between. The CDR3: CASSYDWGTGNTIYF. The CDR3 nucleotides read TGTGCCAGCAGCTATGATTGGGGTACTGGAAACACCATATATTTT.

The DNA of the CDR3 is TGTGCCAGCAGGCCGTCTAGGAACACCATATATTTT. This sequence encodes CASRPSRNTIYF. The chain joins TRBV12-3 or TRBV12-4 to TRBJ1-3; no clear D gene. The CDR3 sequence is 12 residues long. V lost 6 bases to trimming and J lost 7 bases, with 10 bases between them.

This clonotype was counted only a few times. A read error is possible here, since a much larger clone lies one base away. The genes are TRBV7-9 and TRBJ2-2, with D possibly TRBD1 on 5 matching bases. This CDR3 region has 13 residues. Germline V gives CDR1 SEHNR, CDR2 FQNEAQ (reference sequence). The V end lost 2 bases, the J end lost 6 bases, and 7 bases lay between the germline ends. The CDR3 DNA sequence: TGTGCCAGCAGCTTAATGGGGCCCGGGGAGCTGTTTTTT. The encoded protein is CASSLMGPGELFF.

This clonotype was observed a handful of times. The chain links TRBV7-2 to TRBJ1-5; D is uncertain. The CDR3 covers 13 residues. V was pared by 5 bases and J by 3 bases, with 8 bases between. Germline CDR1 and CDR2: SGHTA and FQGNSA. The CDR3 DNA follows: TGTGCCAGCAGCCCACTTTACAATCAGCCCCAGCATTTT. It codes for CASSPLYNQPQHF.

The V call is TRBV19, the J call TRBJ2-1; 8 positions agree with TRBD1. There are 14 residues in the CDR3. Per the germline V gene, CDR1 is LNHDA and CDR2 is SQIVND (reference sequence). V lost 6 bases, J lost 6 bases, and 7 bases stayed unmatched. CDR3 nucleotides: TGTGCCAGTAGGGACAGGGTGGCCATCAATGAGCAGTTCTTC. As protein: CASRDRVAINEQFF.

There are a few counts of this clonotype. The V gene is TRBV6-2 or TRBV6-3, the J gene TRBJ2-1; D is unclear. V lost 2 bases and J lost 6, with 2 bases in between. This CDR3 is built from 11 residues. Germline V gene data show CDR1 as MNHEY and CDR2 as SVGEGT. The CDR3 coding sequence is TGTGCCAGCAGTTACCCCAATGAGCAGTTCTTC. Its protein is CASSYPNEQFF.

The J gene is TRBJ2-6, the V gene TRBV7-3; D not resolved. The V end lost 8 bases, the J end lost 4 bases, and 21 bases lay between the germline ends. Germline V CDR1 and CDR2: SGHTA, FQGTGA. The length of the CDR3 is 17 residues. The CDR3 is CASARGVTRPGANVLTF. CDR3 coding DNA: TGTGCCAGCGCCAGAGGCGTGACAAGACCGGGGGCCAACGTCCTGACTTTC. The variable domain in full, with the rest retrieved from reference TRBV7-3 and TRBJ2-6, is GAGVSQTPSNKVTEKGKYVELRCDPISGHTALYWYRQSLGQGPEFLIYFQGTGAADDSGLPNDRFFAVRPEGSVSTLKIQRTERGDSAVYLCASARGVTRPGANVLTFGAGSRLTVL.

This clonotype is a singleton in its sample. The chain combines TRBV3-1 with TRBJ1-2; 7 nucleotides line up with TRBD1. Looked up from germline, CDR1 is LGHDT and CDR2 is YNNKEL (reference sequence). The ends lost 6 bases at V and 4 bases at J; junction bases unmatched: 5. The CDR3 has 13 amino acids. DNA of the CDR3: TGTGCCAGCAGTCAGACAGGGCGCTATGGCTACACCTTC. It is translated as CASSQTGRYGYTF. Full variable domain (missing parts from reference TRBV3-1 and TRBJ1-2): DTAVSQTPKYLVTQMGNDKSIKCEQNLGHDTMYWYKQDSKKFLKIMFSYNNKELIINETVPNRFSPKSPDKAHLNLHINSLELGDSAVYFCASSQTGRYGYTFGSGTRLTVV.

In its sample, this clonotype was seen many times. The V call is TRBV6-5, the J call TRBJ1-4, with D tentatively TRBD1 (5 bases). CDR1 MNHEY and CDR2 SVGAGI come from the germline V gene. There are 13 residues in the CDR3. Trimming shortened V by 0 bases and J by 11 bases, and 10 bases separated the two germline ends. CDR3 nucleotide sequence: TGTGCCAGCAGTTACTCCGGCAGGGAGAAACTGTTTTTT. Its protein product is CASSYSGREKLFF.

This clonotype has just a few counts. V usage is TRBV29-1 and J usage is TRBJ1-4; 9 nucleotides match TRBD1. CDR1 and CDR2 from the germline V gene are SQVTM and ANQGSEA. The CDR3 loop spans 12 amino acids. V shed 7 bases, J shed 7 bases, and the junction held 4 bases outside the gene matches. The CDR3 coding sequence is TGCAGCGCGGGACAGGGAGGTGAAAAACTGTTTTTT. This encodes CSAGQGGEKLFF.

CDR3 DNA: TGCGCCAGCAGATACGACACGAACACCGGGGAGCTGTTTTTT. Translated, it gives CASRYDTNTGELFF. This rearrangement joins TRBV5-1 to TRBJ2-2; D remains unclear. Germline values: CDR1 SGHRS, CDR2 YFSETQ. CDR3 length equals 14 residues. V lost 5 bases and J 0 bases, leaving 8 bases between the germline ends.

This clonotype was detected a few times. The chain joins TRBV5-1 to TRBJ1-2, with 9 bases matching TRBD1. This CDR3 has 13 amino acids. Germline CDR1 reads SGHRS; CDR2 reads YFSETQ. Trimming cost V 4 bases and J 7 bases; bases outside gene matches: 5. For the CDR3, the DNA is TGCGCCAGCAGCCCACGGGACAGGGCTGGCTACACCTTC. It codes for CASSPRDRAGYTF. The variable domain in full, with the rest retrieved from reference TRBV5-1 and TRBJ1-2, is KAGVTQTPRYLIKTRGQQVTLSCSPISGHRSVSWYQQTPGQGLQFLFEYFSETQRNKGNFPGRFSGRQFSNSRSEMNVSTLELGDSALYLCASSPRDRAGYTFGSGTRLTVV.

The table lists this clonotype with a few counts. The CDR3 DNA reads as TGCAGTGCTAGAGGGAGCTCCTATAATTCACCCCTCCACTTT. Protein: CSARGSSYNSPLHF. This chain connects TRBV20-1 to TRBJ1-6, with D hard to call. CDR3 length: 14 residues. V lost 1 base to trimming and J lost 0 bases, with 4 bases between them. Germline CDR1 DFQATT, CDR2 SNEGSKA (reference sequence).

The V call is TRBV4-2, the J call TRBJ1-1; TRBD1 aligns across 7 bases. V shed 3 bases and J 5 bases; nucleotides not matched to a gene: 6. CDR1 LGHNA and CDR2 YNFKEQ come from the germline V gene. The CDR3 is 14 residues long. In nucleotides, the CDR3 is TGTGCCAGCAGCCATGGAACAGGGGCGACTGAAGCTTTCTTT. It translates to CASSHGTGATEAFF.

This clonotype was detected only a few times. The CDR3 region is CASSQDSRHWRETQYF. CDR3 nucleotide sequence: TGCGCCAGCAGCCAAGACAGCAGACATTGGAGGGAGACCCAGTACTTC. V usage is TRBV4-1 and J usage is TRBJ2-5, with TRBD2 as a possible D gene (5 bases). In germline, CDR1 is MGHRA, CDR2 YSYEKL. Trimming shortened V by 0 bases and J by 5 bases, and 16 bases separated the two germline ends. This CDR3 has 16 residues.

This clonotype was counted ten times or more. This rearrangement joins TRBV4-3 to TRBJ2-3; 9 positions agree with TRBD2. CDR1 and CDR2 (germline): LGHNA, YSLEER. V lost 4 bases to trimming and J lost 2 bases; unmatched junction nucleotides: 4. The CDR3 is 15 residues long. CDR3 sequence (DNA): TGCGCCAGCAGCCGAGGACTAGCGATCACAGATACGCAGTATTTT. Amino acids: CASSRGLAITDTQYF.

This clonotype was detected a few times. The genes are TRBV7-9 and TRBJ1-3; perhaps TRBD1 as D (5 bases). CDR3 size: 15 residues. The germline V gene has CDR1 SEHNR and CDR2 FQNEAQ (reference sequence). V lost 1 base and J 0 bases, leaving 7 bases between the germline ends. CDR3 in amino acids: CASSLGTGSGNTIYF. The CDR3 coding sequence is TGTGCCAGCAGCTTAGGTACAGGCTCTGGAAACACCATATATTTT.

This clonotype came up a few times. The rearrangement links TRBV7-2 to TRBJ2-5; no clear D. V lost 1 base and J lost 1, with 13 bases in between. This CDR3 is 16 amino acids long. Germline V gene sequence: CDR1 SGHTA, CDR2 FQGNSA. CDR3 amino acids: CASSLVLAPVQETQYF. For the CDR3, the DNA is TGTGCCAGCAGCTTAGTCTTAGCTCCGGTCCAAGAGACCCAGTACTTC.

This clonotype was detected ten times or more. One junction end does not reproduce the germline sequence, and a read error may be involved. The gene calls are TRBV7-3 and TRBJ2-5; TRBD1 might be the D (6 bases). Germline-derived CDR1 and CDR2 are SGHTA and FQGTGA. The length of the CDR3 is 13 residues. For the CDR3, the DNA is TGCGCCAGCAGCCTAGGACAGTCAGAGACCCAGTACTTC. Residues: CASSLGQSETQYF.

The chain combines TRBV9 with TRBJ2-1, with 7 bases identical to TRBD2. Trimming removed 0 bases from V and 6 bases from J; junction bases left unmatched: 3. The CDR3 has 14 residues. Germline lookup yields CDR1 SGDLS and CDR2 YYNGEE. In nucleotides, the CDR3 is TGTGCCAGCAGCGTAGCGGCGGGGGTCAATGAGCAGTTCTTC. This translates into CASSVAAGVNEQFF.

In its sample, this clonotype was seen a few times. The V and J genes are TRBV12-3 or TRBV12-4 and TRBJ1-1; possible D gene TRBD1, 5 bases. The ends were cut back, 1 base at V and 1 base at J, with 22 bases in the middle. There are 19 residues in the CDR3. The CDR3 loop reads CASSLGPRVSMARNTEAFF. CDR3 DNA sequence: TGTGCCAGCAGTTTAGGCCCCAGGGTGTCTATGGCTCGGAACACTGAAGCTTTCTTT.

The chain is built from TRBV12-3 or TRBV12-4 and TRBJ2-5; the D gene could be TRBD1 or TRBD2 (5 bases each). There are 14 residues in the CDR3. V shed 7 bases and J shed 4 bases, with 16 bases lying between them. The CDR3 sequence is CASKFSTGRETQYF. The CDR3 DNA is TGTGCCAGCAAGTTTAGCACGGGACGAGAGACCCAGTACTTC.

Written as DNA, the CDR3 is TGTGCCAGTAGTTTGGCAGATCCCTACGAGCAGTACTTC. This codes for CASSLADPYEQYF. This rearrangement joins TRBV18 to TRBJ2-7; D gene unclear. Germline CDR1 reads KGHSH; CDR2 reads LQKENI. CDR3 length: 13 residues. Between the trimmed V and J ends, which lost 9 bases and 2 bases, there was a span of 14 bases.